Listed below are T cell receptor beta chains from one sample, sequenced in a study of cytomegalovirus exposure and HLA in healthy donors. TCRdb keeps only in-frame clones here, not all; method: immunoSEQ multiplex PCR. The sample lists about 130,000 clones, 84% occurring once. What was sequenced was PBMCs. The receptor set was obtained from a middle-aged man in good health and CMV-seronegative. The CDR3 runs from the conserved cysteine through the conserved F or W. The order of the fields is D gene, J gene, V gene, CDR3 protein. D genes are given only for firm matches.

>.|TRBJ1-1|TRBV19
CASSLSRQTEAFF
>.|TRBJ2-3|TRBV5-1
CASSLGEVTDTQYF
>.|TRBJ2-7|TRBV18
CASSPVTGTYEQYF
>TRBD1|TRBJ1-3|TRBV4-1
CASSQGDRGLVGNTIYF
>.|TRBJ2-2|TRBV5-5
CASSLGSMVGELFF
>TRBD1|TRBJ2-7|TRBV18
CASSPRDRGRSYEQYF
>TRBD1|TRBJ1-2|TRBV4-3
CASSQDTGDRSGYTF
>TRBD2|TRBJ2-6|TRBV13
CASRRRGDLSSGANVLTF
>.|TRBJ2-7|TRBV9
CASSAGGEWVQYF
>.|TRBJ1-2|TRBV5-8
CASSLGQNGGYTF
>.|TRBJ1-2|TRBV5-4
CASSLRDLSLGYTF